The 22 T cell receptor beta chains reported below all come from one sample, sequenced in a study of blood T cells in healthy people across ages. Next came a second PCR, run for about 7 to 12 cycles, which used a sample-barcoded 5' primer along with a J-beta primer mix. TCRdb passed the 5' RACE reads through MiXCR, listing each CDR3 protein once. The table has 1.6 million or so distinct CDR3 sequences, about 35% seen once. Sequencing was done on a sample of blood. These TCRs come from a young woman in good health.

This chain connects TRBV28 to TRBJ1-2, with D perhaps TRBD1 (6 bases). The CDR3 contains 15 residues. Between the trimmed V and J ends, which lost 7 bases and 3 bases, there was a span of 18 bases. CDR1 is MDHEN, CDR2 SYDVKM, per germline. In DNA form, the CDR3 reads TGTGCCAGCACCCTATCACAGGGAATCGACTATGGCTACACCTTC. Its translation: CASTLSQGIDYGYTF.

The chain is built from TRBV5-1 and TRBJ2-2; 11 positions agree with TRBD1. The CDR3 covers 15 residues. The V and J ends lost 5 bases and 7 bases, in that order; junction bases with no gene match: 7. Germline values: CDR1 SGHRS, CDR2 YFSETQ. The CDR3 sequence: CASRTGQGDGGELFF. As DNA, the CDR3 is TGCGCCAGCAGAACGGGACAGGGGGACGGCGGGGAGCTGTTTTTT. The full variable domain, rest sourced from reference TRBV5-1 and TRBJ2-2, is KAGVTQTPRYLIKTRGQQVTLSCSPISGHRSVSWYQQTPGQGLQFLFEYFSETQRNKGNFPGRFSGRQFSNSRSEMNVSTLELGDSALYLCASRTGQGDGGELFFGEGSRLTVL.

The chain is built from TRBV29-1 and TRBJ2-1; D is perhaps TRBD1 or TRBD2 (5 bases each). This CDR3 spans 16 amino acids. Trimming cost V 5 bases and J 0 bases, with 17 bases left between them. CDR1 and CDR2 (germline): SQVTM, ANQGSEA. CDR3 nucleotides: TGCAGCGTTCCTAACCCCGGGGCCAGCTCCTACAATGAGCAGTTCTTC. This sequence encodes CSVPNPGASSYNEQFF.

This clonotype was detected many times. This chain uses TRBV7-9 with TRBJ2-1, with 13 bases identical to TRBD2. This CDR3 is built from 19 residues. The germline V gene encodes CDR1 SEHNR and CDR2 FQNEAQ (reference sequence). The junction had 9 bases not matched to a gene; V was cut back by 4 bases and J by 0 bases. For the CDR3, the DNA is TGTGCCAGCAGCTCTCCGGGACTAGCGGGGTCGAGCTCCTACAATGAGCAGTTCTTC. Protein product: CASSSPGLAGSSSYNEQFF. The variable domain in full, completed from reference TRBV7-9 and TRBJ2-1, reads DTGVSQNPRHKITKRGQNVTFRCDPISEHNRLYWYRQTLGQGPEFLTYFQNEAQLEKSRLLSDRFSAERPKGSFSTLEIQRTEQGDSAMYLCASSSPGLAGSSSYNEQFFGPGTRLTVL.

This clonotype came up many times. The chain links TRBV12-3 or TRBV12-4 to TRBJ2-7; D uncertain. V gave up 9 bases and J gave up 3 bases, with 9 bases separating them. The CDR3 consists of 11 residues. DNA of the CDR3: TGTGCCAGTGGCGGTGTCTACGAGCAGTACTTC. This sequence encodes CASGGVYEQYF.

This clonotype was counted a few times. The V gene is TRBV7-9, the J gene TRBJ2-1, with 12 bases matching TRBD2. CDR1 and CDR2 from the germline V gene are SEHNR and FQNEAQ (reference sequence). This CDR3 region has 17 residues. V shed 2 bases, J shed 9 bases, and the junction held 11 bases outside the gene matches. CDR3 nucleotide sequence: TGTGCCAGCAGCTTAACTTCCGCGGGACTAGCGGGTAGTGAGCAGTTCTTC. Protein sequence: CASSLTSAGLAGSEQFF.

This clonotype turned up a few times. This sequence joins TRBV6-5 and TRBJ2-1; tentatively, D is TRBD1 (6 bases). The CDR3 runs to 12 residues. Germline CDR1 MNHEY, CDR2 SVGAGI. Trimming shortened V by 6 bases and J by 9 bases, and 12 bases separated the two germline ends. In DNA form, the CDR3 reads TGTGCCAGCAGATCAACAGGGATTGAGCAGTTCTTC. Amino acid sequence: CASRSTGIEQFF.

This clonotype has more than one count but fewer than ten. The rearrangement joins TRBV7-8 to TRBJ2-5, with a tentative D call TRBD1 (5 bases). The CDR3 totals 15 residues. Trimming shortened V by 1 base and J by 5 bases, and 14 bases separated the two germline ends. In germline, CDR1 is SGHVS, CDR2 FQNEAQ. Here the CDR3 DNA reads TGTGCCAGCAGCTTAGGGGGCAGCTCCTCGGAGACCCAGTACTTC. This sequence encodes CASSLGGSSSETQYF.

This chain uses TRBV7-6 with TRBJ1-1; TRBD1 aligns across 11 bases. Trimming removed 4 bases from V and 4 bases from J; junction bases left unmatched: 11. CDR1 and CDR2 from the germline V gene are SGHVS and FNYEAQ. The CDR3 totals 17 residues. The CDR3 is CASSSPLTGQGVTEAFF. In DNA, the CDR3 is TGTGCCAGCAGCTCCCCTCTAACGGGACAGGGGGTCACTGAAGCTTTCTTT.

This clonotype was counted only a few times. V usage is TRBV30 and J usage is TRBJ2-7, with no clear D. There are 11 residues in the CDR3. V gave up 4 bases and J gave up 3 bases, with 7 bases separating them. Germline CDR1 and CDR2: GTSNPN and SVGIG (reference sequence). This chain's CDR3 is CAWTRNYEQYF. The CDR3 bases are TGTGCCTGGACAAGGAACTACGAGCAGTACTTC. Filled out from reference TRBV30 and TRBJ2-7, the complete variable domain reads SQTIHQWPATLVQPVGSPLSLECTVEGTSNPNLYWYRQAAGRGLQLLFYSVGIGQISSEVPQNLSASRPQDRQFILSSKKLLLSDSGFYLCAWTRNYEQYFGPGTRLTVT.

This clonotype was seen many times. The chain links TRBV29-1 to TRBJ2-1, with D tentatively TRBD2 (6 bases). Trimming removed 4 bases at V and 2 bases at J, with 12 bases between. This CDR3 has 14 residues. Germline loops: CDR1 SQVTM, CDR2 ANQGSEA. CDR3 residues: CSVGGTGAYNEQFF. The CDR3 DNA reads TGCAGCGTTGGGGGGACGGGGGCCTACAATGAGCAGTTCTTC.

This chain links TRBV20-1 with TRBJ2-3; 9 bases line up with TRBD2. The V and J ends lost 4 bases and 12 bases, in that order; junction bases with no gene match: 5. In germline, CDR1 is DFQATT, CDR2 SNEGSKA (reference sequence). This CDR3 comprises 11 residues. CDR3 bases: TGCAGTGCTACAACCGGGACTAGCCAGTATTTT. Its translation: CSATTGTSQYF.

This clonotype came up once. This chain connects TRBV3-1 to TRBJ2-1; D is perhaps TRBD2 (5 bases). The CDR3 spans 16 residues. Germline V lookup: CDR1 LGHDT, CDR2 YNNKEL (reference sequence). The ends were cut back, 3 bases at V and 5 bases at J, with 17 bases in the middle. CDR3 nucleotides: TGTGCCAGCAGCCAGTCGTTCGCGGGCCTTCACAATGAGCAGTTCTTC. Translated: CASSQSFAGLHNEQFF.

Concerning this clonotype itself: Given a much more abundant clone one base away, this may be a read error. V is TRBV6-2 or TRBV6-3 and J is TRBJ2-7, with unresolved D. The CDR3 has 13 residues. Germline CDR1 MNHEY, CDR2 SVGEGT. Here the CDR3 DNA reads TGTGCCTGCAGTTCAACCTACTCCTACGAGCAGTACTTC. This encodes CACSSTYSYEQYF.

The table lists this clonotype with a few counts. The chain uses TRBV25-1 and TRBJ2-2; D not resolved. The germline V and J ends were trimmed by 4 bases and 8 bases, with 8 bases remaining between them. The CDR3 totals 12 residues. Germline V gene sequence: CDR1 MGHDK, CDR2 SYGVNS. CDR3 nucleotide sequence: TGTGCCAGCAGTGTAAGAGGAGGGGAGCTGTTTTTT. This gives the protein CASSVRGGELFF.

The chain combines TRBV5-8 with TRBJ2-7; D possibly corresponds to TRBD2 (5 bases). Trimming stripped 8 bases from V and 0 bases from J, with 18 bases between. Germline values: CDR1 SGHTS, CDR2 YDEGEE. This CDR3 has 15 residues. Here the CDR3 DNA reads TGTGCCAGTCCAGTCAGAGCGGCGAGCTCCTACGAGCAGTACTTC. Encoded protein: CASPVRAASSYEQYF.

The CDR3 here is CASSSKGEGTYNEQFF. CDR3 nucleotides: TGTGCCAGCTCATCAAAGGGGGAAGGGACCTACAATGAGCAGTTCTTC. The chain joins TRBV18 to TRBJ2-1, with D maybe TRBD1 (6 bases). Germline-derived CDR1 and CDR2 are KGHSH and LQKENI. V lost 5 bases to trimming and J lost 2 bases, with 16 bases between them. This CDR3 has 16 amino acids. Based on the CDR3 plus reference TRBV18 and TRBJ2-1, the full variable domain is NAGVMQNPRHLVRRRGQEARLRCSPMKGHSHVYWYRQLPEEGLKFMVYLQKENIIDESGMPKERFSAEFPKEGPSILRIQQVVRGDSAAYFCASSSKGEGTYNEQFFGPGTRLTVL.

This chain uses TRBV2 with TRBJ1-1, with D hard to call. Germline V gives CDR1 SNHLY, CDR2 FYNNEI. The length of the CDR3 is 12 residues. V lost 5 bases to trimming and J lost 1 base, with 5 bases between them. The CDR3 DNA reads as TGTGCCAGCAGTAATTGGAACACTGAAGCTTTCTTT. Amino acid sequence: CASSNWNTEAFF. Complete variable domain (other parts from reference TRBV2 and TRBJ1-1): EPEVTQTPSHQVTQMGQEVILRCVPISNHLYFYWYRQILGQKVEFLVSFYNNEISEKSEIFDDQFSVERPDGSNFTLKIRSTKLEDSAMYFCASSNWNTEAFFGQGTRLTVV.

To note about this clonotype: One end of the junction does not line up with germline, which may come from a read error. This chain links TRBV5-4 with TRBJ2-1; 8 bases fit TRBD1. Germline CDR1 and CDR2: SGHNT and YYREEE (reference sequence). The length of the CDR3 is 15 residues. The CDR3 coding sequence is TGTACCAGCAGCTTGGCCCTGGACAGGGATGATGAGCAGTTCTTC. It specifies CTSSLALDRDDEQFF.

The chain combines TRBV25-1 with TRBJ2-7, with D possibly matching TRBD2 (5 bases). The CDR3 totals 16 residues. Germline V lookup: CDR1 MGHDK, CDR2 SYGVNS. V gave up 5 bases and J gave up 2 bases, with 19 bases separating them. CDR3 sequence (DNA): TGTGCCAGCAGTCCCCCGAGCCAGCGGACGACCTACGAGCAGTACTTC. It yields the protein CASSPPSQRTTYEQYF.

V is TRBV6-1 and J is TRBJ2-1; D uncertain. V was cut by 2 bases and J by 7 bases, with 12 bases left in between. Germline CDR1 reads MNHNS; CDR2 reads SASEGT. The CDR3 consists of 14 residues. CDR3 region: CASSEQASRNEQFF. Here the CDR3 DNA reads TGTGCCAGCAGTGAACAGGCAAGTCGGAATGAGCAGTTCTTC.

The V gene is TRBV7-2, the J gene TRBJ1-6; 7 positions agree with TRBD1. The germline V gene has CDR1 SGHTA and CDR2 FQGNSA. With V trimmed by 3 bases and J by 10 bases, 9 bases remained unmatched. CDR3 length equals 15 residues. The CDR3, as DNA: TGTGCCAGCAGCTTGTTGGCAGGGGGAGGCTCACCCCTCCACTTT. Its protein product is CASSLLAGGGSPLHF.